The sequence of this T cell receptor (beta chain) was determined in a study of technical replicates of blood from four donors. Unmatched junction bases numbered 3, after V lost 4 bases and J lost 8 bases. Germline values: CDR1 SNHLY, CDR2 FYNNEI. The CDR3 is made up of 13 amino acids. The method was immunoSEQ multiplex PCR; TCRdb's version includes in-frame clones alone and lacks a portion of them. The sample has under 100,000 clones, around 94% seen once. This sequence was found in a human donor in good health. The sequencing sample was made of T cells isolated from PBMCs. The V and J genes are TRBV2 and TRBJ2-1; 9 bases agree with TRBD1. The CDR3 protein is CASSGQGVDEQFF. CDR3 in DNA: TGTGCCAGCAGTGGACAGGGGGTGGATGAGCAGTTCTTC. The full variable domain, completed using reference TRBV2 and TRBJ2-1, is EPEVTQTPSHQVTQMGQEVILRCVPISNHLYFYWYRQILGQKVEFLVSFYNNEISEKSEIFDDQFSVERPDGSNFTLKIRSTKLEDSAMYFCASSGQGVDEQFFGPGTRLTVL.